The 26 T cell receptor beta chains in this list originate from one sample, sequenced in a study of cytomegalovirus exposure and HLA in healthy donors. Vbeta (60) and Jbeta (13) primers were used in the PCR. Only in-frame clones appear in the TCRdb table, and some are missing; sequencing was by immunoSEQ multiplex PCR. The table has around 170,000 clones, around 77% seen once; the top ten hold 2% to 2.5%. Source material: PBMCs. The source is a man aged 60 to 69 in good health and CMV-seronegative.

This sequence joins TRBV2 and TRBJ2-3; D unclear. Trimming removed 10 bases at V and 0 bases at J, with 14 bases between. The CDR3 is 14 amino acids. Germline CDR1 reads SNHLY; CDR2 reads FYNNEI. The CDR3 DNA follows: TGTGCCACCCAGCGCCTAGTCAGCACAGATACGCAGTATTTT. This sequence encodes CATQRLVSTDTQYF.

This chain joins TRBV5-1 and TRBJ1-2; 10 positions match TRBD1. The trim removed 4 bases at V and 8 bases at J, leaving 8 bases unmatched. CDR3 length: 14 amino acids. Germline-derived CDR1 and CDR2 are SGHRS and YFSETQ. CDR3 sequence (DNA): TGCGCCAGCAGCGGGAGACAGGGGGCTTGGGGCTACACCTTC. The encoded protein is CASSGRQGAWGYTF. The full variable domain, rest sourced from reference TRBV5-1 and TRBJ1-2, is KAGVTQTPRYLIKTRGQQVTLSCSPISGHRSVSWYQQTPGQGLQFLFEYFSETQRNKGNFPGRFSGRQFSNSRSEMNVSTLELGDSALYLCASSGRQGAWGYTFGSGTRLTVV.

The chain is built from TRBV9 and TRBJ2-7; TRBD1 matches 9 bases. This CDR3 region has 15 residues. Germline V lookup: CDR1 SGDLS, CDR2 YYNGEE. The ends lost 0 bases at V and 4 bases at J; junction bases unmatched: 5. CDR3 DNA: TGTGCCAGCAGCGTAGAGTTGGGACAGGGATACGAGCAGTACTTC. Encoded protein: CASSVELGQGYEQYF.

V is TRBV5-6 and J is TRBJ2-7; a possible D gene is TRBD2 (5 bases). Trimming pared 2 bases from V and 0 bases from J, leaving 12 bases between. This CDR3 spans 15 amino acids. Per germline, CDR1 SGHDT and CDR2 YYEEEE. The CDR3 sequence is CASSFSPGNSYEQYF. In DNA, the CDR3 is TGTGCCAGCAGCTTTTCCCCCGGGAACTCCTACGAGCAGTACTTC.

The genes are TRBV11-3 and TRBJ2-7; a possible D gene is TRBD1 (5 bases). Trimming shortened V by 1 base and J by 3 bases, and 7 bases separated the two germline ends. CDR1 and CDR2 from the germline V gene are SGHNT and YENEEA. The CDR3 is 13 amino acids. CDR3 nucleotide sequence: TGTGCCAGCAGCTTAGGACAGAACTACGAGCAGTACTTC. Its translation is CASSLGQNYEQYF.

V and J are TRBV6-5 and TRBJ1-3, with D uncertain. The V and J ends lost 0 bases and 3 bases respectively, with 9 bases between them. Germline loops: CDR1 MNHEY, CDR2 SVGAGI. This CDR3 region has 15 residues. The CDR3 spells CASSYSPLSGNTIYF. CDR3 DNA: TGTGCCAGCAGTTACTCCCCTCTGAGTGGAAACACCATATATTTT.

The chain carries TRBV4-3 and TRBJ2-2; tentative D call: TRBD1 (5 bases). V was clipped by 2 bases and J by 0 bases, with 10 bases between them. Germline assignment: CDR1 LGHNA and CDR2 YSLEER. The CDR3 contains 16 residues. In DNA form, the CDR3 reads TGCGCCAGCAGCCAAAGGGGCAGTTCGAACACCGGGGAGCTGTTTTTT. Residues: CASSQRGSSNTGELFF.

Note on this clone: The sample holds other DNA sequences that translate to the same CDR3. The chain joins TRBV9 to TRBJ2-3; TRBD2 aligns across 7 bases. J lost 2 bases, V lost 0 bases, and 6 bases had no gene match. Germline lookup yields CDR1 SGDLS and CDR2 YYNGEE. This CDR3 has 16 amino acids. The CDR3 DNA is TGTGCCAGCAGCGTAGCTGGCGGGGGACCCACAGATACGCAGTATTTT. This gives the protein CASSVAGGGPTDTQYF.

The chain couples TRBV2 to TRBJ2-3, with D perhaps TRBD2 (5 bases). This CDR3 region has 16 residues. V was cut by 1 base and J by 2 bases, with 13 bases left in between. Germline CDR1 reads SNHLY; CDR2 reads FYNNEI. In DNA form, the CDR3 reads TGTGCCAGCAGTGAAGTTACTAGACCTACCACAGATACGCAGTATTTT. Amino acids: CASSEVTRPTTDTQYF.

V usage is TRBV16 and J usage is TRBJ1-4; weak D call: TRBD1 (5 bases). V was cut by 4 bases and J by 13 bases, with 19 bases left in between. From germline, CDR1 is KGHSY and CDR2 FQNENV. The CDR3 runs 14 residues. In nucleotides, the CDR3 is TGTGCCAGCAGCCGGGATTCAATGGGACTTGGACTGTTTTTT. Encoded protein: CASSRDSMGLGLFF.

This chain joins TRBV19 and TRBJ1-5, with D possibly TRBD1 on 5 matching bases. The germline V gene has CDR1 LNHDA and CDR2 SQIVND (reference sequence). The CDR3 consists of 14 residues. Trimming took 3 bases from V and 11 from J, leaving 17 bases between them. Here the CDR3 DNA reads TGTGCCAGTAGTATCCCAGGGTACGAGGTGGCCCAGCATTTT. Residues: CASSIPGYEVAQHF.

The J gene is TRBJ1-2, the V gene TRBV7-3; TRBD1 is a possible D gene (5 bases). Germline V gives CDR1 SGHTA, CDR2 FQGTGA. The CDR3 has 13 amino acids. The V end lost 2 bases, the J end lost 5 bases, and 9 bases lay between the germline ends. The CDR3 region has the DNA TGTGCCAGCAGCTTAGGGCAGGGTTATGGCTACACCTTC. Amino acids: CASSLGQGYGYTF.

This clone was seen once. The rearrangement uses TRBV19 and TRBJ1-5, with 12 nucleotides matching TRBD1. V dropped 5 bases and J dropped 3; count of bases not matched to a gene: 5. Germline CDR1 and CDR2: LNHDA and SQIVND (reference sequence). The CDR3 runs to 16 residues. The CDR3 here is CASSAGQGANNQPQHF. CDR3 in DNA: TGTGCCAGTAGTGCGGGACAGGGGGCTAACAATCAGCCCCAGCATTTT.

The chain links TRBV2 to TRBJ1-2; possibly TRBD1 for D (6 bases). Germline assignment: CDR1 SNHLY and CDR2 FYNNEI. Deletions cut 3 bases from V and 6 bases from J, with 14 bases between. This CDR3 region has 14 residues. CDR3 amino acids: CASSELGQRDGYTF. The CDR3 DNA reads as TGTGCCAGCAGTGAGCTCGGACAGAGGGATGGCTACACCTTC.

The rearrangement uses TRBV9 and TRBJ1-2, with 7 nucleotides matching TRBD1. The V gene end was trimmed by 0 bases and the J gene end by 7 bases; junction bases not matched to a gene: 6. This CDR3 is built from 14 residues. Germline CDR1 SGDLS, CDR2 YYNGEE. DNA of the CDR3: TGTGCCAGCAGCGTAGCGGAGGGGGCCCGTGGCTACACCTTC. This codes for CASSVAEGARGYTF.

CDR3 bases: TGTGCCAGCAGCTTGGCCCCCCCTGAGGGGCAGTACTTC. The encoded protein is CASSLAPPEGQYF. The chain couples TRBV5-4 to TRBJ2-7, with D possibly TRBD2 on 5 matching bases. Looked up from germline, CDR1 is SGHNT and CDR2 is YYREEE (reference sequence). Trimming removed 0 bases at V and 9 bases at J, with 13 bases between. The CDR3 is made up of 13 amino acids.

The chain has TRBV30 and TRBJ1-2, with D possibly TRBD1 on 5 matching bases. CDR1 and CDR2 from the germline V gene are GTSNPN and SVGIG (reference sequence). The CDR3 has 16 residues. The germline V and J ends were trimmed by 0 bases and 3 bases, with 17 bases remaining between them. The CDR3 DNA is TGTGCCTGGAGTGTACTAAATCCGGGGGGGGACTATGGCTACACCTTC. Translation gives CAWSVLNPGGDYGYTF. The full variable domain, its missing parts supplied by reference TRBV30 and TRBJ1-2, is SQTIHQWPATLVQPVGSPLSLECTVEGTSNPNLYWYRQAAGRGLQLLFYSVGIGQISSEVPQNLSASRPQDRQFILSSKKLLLSDSGFYLCAWSVLNPGGDYGYTFGSGTRLTVV.

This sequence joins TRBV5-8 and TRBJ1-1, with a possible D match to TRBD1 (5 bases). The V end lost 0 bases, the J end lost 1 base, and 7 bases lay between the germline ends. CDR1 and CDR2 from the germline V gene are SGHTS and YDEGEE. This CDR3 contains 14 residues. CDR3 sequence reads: CASSLVTGNTEAFF. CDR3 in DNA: TGTGCCAGCAGCTTGGTTACAGGGAACACTGAAGCTTTCTTT. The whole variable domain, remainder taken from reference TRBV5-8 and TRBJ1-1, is EAGVTQSPTHLIKTRGQQATLRCSPISGHTSVYWYQQALGLGLQFLLWYDEGEERNRGNFPPRFSGRQFPNYSSELNVNALELEDSALYLCASSLVTGNTEAFFGQGTRLTVV.

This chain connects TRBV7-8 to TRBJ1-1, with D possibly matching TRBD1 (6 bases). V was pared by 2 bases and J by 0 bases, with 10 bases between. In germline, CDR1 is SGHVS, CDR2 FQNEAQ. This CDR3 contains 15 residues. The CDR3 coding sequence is TGTGCCAGCAGCTTATTCGGACAGATGAACACTGAAGCTTTCTTT. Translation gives CASSLFGQMNTEAFF.

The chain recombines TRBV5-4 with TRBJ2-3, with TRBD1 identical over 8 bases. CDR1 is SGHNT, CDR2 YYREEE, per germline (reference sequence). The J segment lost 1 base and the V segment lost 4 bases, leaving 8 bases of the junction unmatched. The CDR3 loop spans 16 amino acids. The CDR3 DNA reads TGTGCCAGCAGCCTGGGTCTGGACAGGGGCACAGATACGCAGTATTTT. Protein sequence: CASSLGLDRGTDTQYF.

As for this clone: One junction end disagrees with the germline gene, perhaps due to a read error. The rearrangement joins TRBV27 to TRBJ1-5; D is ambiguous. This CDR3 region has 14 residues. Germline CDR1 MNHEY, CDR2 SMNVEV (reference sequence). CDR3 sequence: CASRRIGEYQPQNF. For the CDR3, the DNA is TGTGCCAGCAGGAGGATCGGGGAATATCAGCCCCAGAATTTT.

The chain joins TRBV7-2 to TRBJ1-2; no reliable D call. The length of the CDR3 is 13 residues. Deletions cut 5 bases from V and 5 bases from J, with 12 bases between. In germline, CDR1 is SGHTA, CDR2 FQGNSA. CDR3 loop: CASSTRRTYGYTF. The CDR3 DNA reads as TGTGCCAGCAGCACCAGACGGACTTATGGCTACACCTTC. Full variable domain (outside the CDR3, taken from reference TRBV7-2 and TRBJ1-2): GAGVSQSPSNKVTEKGKDVELRCDPISGHTALYWYRQSLGQGLEFLIYFQGNSAPDKSGLPSDRFSAERTGGSVSTLTIQRTQQEDSAVYLCASSTRRTYGYTFGSGTRLTVV.

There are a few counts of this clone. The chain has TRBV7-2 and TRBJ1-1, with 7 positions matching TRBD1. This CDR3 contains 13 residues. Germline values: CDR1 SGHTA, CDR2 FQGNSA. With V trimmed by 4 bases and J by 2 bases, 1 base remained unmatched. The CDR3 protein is CASSWDSNTEAFF. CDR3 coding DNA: TGTGCCAGCAGCTGGGACAGTAACACTGAAGCTTTCTTT. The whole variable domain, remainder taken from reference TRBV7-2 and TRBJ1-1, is GAGVSQSPSNKVTEKGKDVELRCDPISGHTALYWYRQSLGQGLEFLIYFQGNSAPDKSGLPSDRFSAERTGGSVSTLTIQRTQQEDSAVYLCASSWDSNTEAFFGQGTRLTVV.

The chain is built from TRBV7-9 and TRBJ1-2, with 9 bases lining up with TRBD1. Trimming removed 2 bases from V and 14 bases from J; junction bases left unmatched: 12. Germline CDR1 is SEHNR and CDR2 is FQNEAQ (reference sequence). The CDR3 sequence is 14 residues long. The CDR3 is CASSLRMDGTGQTF. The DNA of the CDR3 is TGTGCCAGCAGCTTAAGGATGGACGGGACAGGGCAGACCTTC.

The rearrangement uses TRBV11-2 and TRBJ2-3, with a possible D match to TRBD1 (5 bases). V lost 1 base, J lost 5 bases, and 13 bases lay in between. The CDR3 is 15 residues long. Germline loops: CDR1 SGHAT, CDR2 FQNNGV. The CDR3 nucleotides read TGTGCCAGCAGCTTAGGAGGCAGGGTTAGAGATACGCAGTATTTT. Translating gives CASSLGGRVRDTQYF. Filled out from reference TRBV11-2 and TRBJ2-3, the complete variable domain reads EAGVAQSPRYKIIEKRQSVAFWCNPISGHATLYWYQQILGQGPKLLIQFQNNGVVDDSQLPKDRFSAERLKGVDSTLKIQPAKLEDSAVYLCASSLGGRVRDTQYFGPGTRLTVL.

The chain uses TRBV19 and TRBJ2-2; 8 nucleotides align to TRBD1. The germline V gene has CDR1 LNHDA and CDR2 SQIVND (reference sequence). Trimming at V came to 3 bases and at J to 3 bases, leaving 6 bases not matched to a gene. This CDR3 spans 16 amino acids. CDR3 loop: CASSMGTGRDTGELFF. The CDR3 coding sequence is TGTGCCAGTAGTATGGGGACAGGTCGAGACACCGGGGAGCTGTTTTTT.